This T cell receptor (beta chain) was found in a study of CD8 T cells in Susac syndrome. Remarks on this clonotype: The antigen is not known.

The length of the CDR3 is 14 residues. The V gene end was trimmed by 8 bases and the J gene end by 5 bases; junction bases not matched to a gene: 12. RNA totalling about 0.5 to 1 ug underwent reverse transcription with random hexamers. The TCR beta CDR3 was amplified by immunoSEQ multiplex PCR across 54 Vbeta, 13 Jbeta. A single record per CDR3 protein comes from TCRdb applying MiXCR to the immunoSEQ multiplex PCR reads. In the table there are under 200,000 distinct CDR3 sequences, around 96% of which are singletons. Study results and limitations: The study's TCR sequencing and HLA analysis drew on a certain number of individuals. That number was acknowledged as relatively small.

CD8+ and CD4+ blood T cells underwent TCR beta sequencing. Negative isolation was used for CD8+ and CD4+ T cells and FACS enrichment for TEMRA cells. The clonotype originates from a human donor with multiple sclerosis. The chain combines TRBV12-3 or TRBV12-4 with TRBJ2-7, with 7 bases lining up with TRBD2. The sample comprised CD8+ T cells from PBMCs. The CDR3 coding sequence is TGTGCCAGCCGGCCGGGGGGACCGGGGCACGAGCAGTACTTC. Translated: CASRPGGPGHEQYF.